This TCR beta chain was documented in a study of cytomegalovirus exposure and HLA in healthy donors. Study-wide context: When 398 donors were genotyped, about 80% of them were found to fall in the Caucasian-associated ancestry cluster.

V lost 8 bases, J lost 2 bases, and 16 bases lay in between. This CDR3 contains 15 residues. Germline-derived CDR1 and CDR2 are ENHRY and SYGVKD. Findings and limits, study-wide: Most sequenced TCRs were rare (though some public TCRs occurred in many donors). An analysis that came later showed most CMV-associated TCR beta chains appearing HLA-restricted.

The PCR used 60 Vbeta and 13 Jbeta primers. Generated by immunoSEQ multiplex PCR, the TCRdb table keeps only in-frame clones and is missing some. The data show 150,000 to 200,000 clones, with about 85% seen just once and roughly 1.9% held by the top ten. Points on this clone: What it binds is not known.

The TCR originated in a man younger than 35 in good health and CMV-seronegative. The sequenced sample was PBMCs. This chain joins TRBV10-3 and TRBJ1-5; a possible D gene is TRBD1 (5 bases). The CDR3 region has the DNA TGTGCCATCCGGCAGGGTTTGGAAGGCAATCAGCCCCAGCATTTT. Its translation is CAIRQGLEGNQPQHF.